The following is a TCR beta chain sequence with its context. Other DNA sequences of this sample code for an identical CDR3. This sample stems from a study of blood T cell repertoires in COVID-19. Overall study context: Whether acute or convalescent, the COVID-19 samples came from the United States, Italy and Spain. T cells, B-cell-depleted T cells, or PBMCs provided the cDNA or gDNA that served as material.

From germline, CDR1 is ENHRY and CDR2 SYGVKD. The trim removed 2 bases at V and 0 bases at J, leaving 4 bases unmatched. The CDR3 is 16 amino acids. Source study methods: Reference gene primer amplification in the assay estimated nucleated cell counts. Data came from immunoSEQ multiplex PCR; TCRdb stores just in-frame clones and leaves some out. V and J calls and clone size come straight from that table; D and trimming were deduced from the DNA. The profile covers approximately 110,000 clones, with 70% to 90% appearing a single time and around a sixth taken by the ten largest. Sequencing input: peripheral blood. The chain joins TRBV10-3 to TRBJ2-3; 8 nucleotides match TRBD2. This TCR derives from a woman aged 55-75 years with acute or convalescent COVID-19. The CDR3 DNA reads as TGTGCCATCAGTGAGGGTCTAGCGGGTAGCACAGATACGCAGTATTTT. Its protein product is CAISEGLAGSTDTQYF.